This T cell receptor (beta chain) was retrieved from a study of blood T cell repertoires in COVID-19. Study as a whole: Samples taken during acute and convalescent COVID-19 were collected in the United States, Italy and Spain. T cells, B-cell-depleted T cells, or PBMCs supplied cDNA or gDNA.

The length of the CDR3 is 11 residues. Germline V gene sequence: CDR1 GTSNPN, CDR2 SVGIG (reference sequence). Trimming took 3 bases from V and 4 from J, leaving 4 bases between them. Authors' data handling: Estimation of nucleated cell counts relied on the amplification of reference gene primers. TCRdb's table, derived via immunoSEQ multiplex PCR, lists solely in-frame clones and lacks some. V and J calls and clone size are those listed in that table; D and trimming were worked out from the DNA. The sample shows about 230,000 clones, 70% to 90% of them seen only once. Seattle cases were enrolled at active infection and followed longitudinally.

The TCR originated in a man aged 25-45 years with COVID-19, enrolled during active disease. The specimen sequenced was peripheral blood. The chain employs TRBV30 and TRBJ2-1; D uncertain. Here the CDR3 reads CAWRSYNEQFF. DNA for the CDR3: TGTGCCTGGAGGTCTTACAATGAGCAGTTCTTC. Full variable domain (missing parts from reference TRBV30 and TRBJ2-1): SQTIHQWPATLVQPVGSPLSLECTVEGTSNPNLYWYRQAAGRGLQLLFYSVGIGQISSEVPQNLSASRPQDRQFILSSKKLLLSDSGFYLCAWRSYNEQFFGPGTRLTVL.